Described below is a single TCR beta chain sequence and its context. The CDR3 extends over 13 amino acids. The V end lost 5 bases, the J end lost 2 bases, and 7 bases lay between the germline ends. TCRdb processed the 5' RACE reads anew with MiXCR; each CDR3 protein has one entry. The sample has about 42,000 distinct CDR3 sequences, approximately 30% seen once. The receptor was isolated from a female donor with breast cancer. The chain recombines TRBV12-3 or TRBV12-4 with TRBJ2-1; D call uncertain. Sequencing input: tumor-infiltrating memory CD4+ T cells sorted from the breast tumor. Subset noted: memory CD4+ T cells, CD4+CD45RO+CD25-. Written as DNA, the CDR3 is TGTGCCAGCAGTCTGCCCACCTACAATGAGCAGTTCTTC. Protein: CASSLPTYNEQFF.